This entry lists 14 T cell receptor beta chains sequenced from one sample in a study of identical twins. TCRdb ran MiXCR on the 5' RACE reads and lists one entry per CDR3 protein. The sample lists some 690,000 distinct CDR3 sequences, 21% occurring once. The same specimen was also included in a second study, on T cells expressing NK-cell markers.

Specimen: PBMCs. The receptors here all came from a woman aged 18 to 35 in good health.

This clonotype was counted once. This sequence joins TRBV12-5 and TRBJ2-3; D tentatively reads TRBD1 or TRBD2 (5 bases each). CDR3 size: 13 residues. Germline V gene lookup returns CDR1 LGHNT and CDR2 FRNRAP. With 5 bases removed from V and 4 bases from J, the gap between germline ends came to 10 bases. DNA of the CDR3: TGTGCTAGTGGTGGGGCGGGCGCAGATACGCAGTATTTT. It yields the protein CASGGAGADTQYF.

The chain carries TRBV10-3 and TRBJ2-2, with a tentative D call TRBD1 (6 bases). This CDR3 comprises 13 residues. V lost 7 bases and J 5 bases, leaving 11 bases between the germline ends. Germline-derived CDR1 and CDR2 are ENHRY and SYGVKD. The CDR3 coding sequence is TGTGCCATCAAAAGGACAGAAACCGGGGAGCTGTTTTTT. Its translation: CAIKRTETGELFF.

This clonotype was seen a few times. The J gene is TRBJ2-2, the V gene TRBV29-1; the D gene could be TRBD1 or TRBD2 (5 bases each). The V gene lost 4 bases and the J gene lost 1 base, with 13 bases spanning the gap. This CDR3 has 15 residues. From germline, CDR1 is SQVTM and CDR2 ANQGSEA. CDR3 amino acids: CSVVVGELNTGELFF. DNA for the CDR3: TGCAGCGTTGTAGTAGGGGAGTTGAACACCGGGGAGCTGTTTTTT.

V is TRBV21-1 and J is TRBJ2-3; TRBD2, the D gene given by the table, was not confirmed from the DNA. TRBV21-1 is an annotated pseudogene. This CDR3 comprises 16 residues. This chain's CDR3 is CASKQRGAGSTDTQYF. The CDR3 coding sequence is TGTGCCAGCAAGCAAAGGGGAGCGGGGAGCACAGATACGCAGTATTTT.

This clonotype was seen a handful of times. This chain joins TRBV6-2 or TRBV6-3 and TRBJ2-5; no definite D call. The CDR3 has 10 amino acids. V gave up 8 bases and J gave up 4 bases, with 5 bases separating them. Germline-derived CDR1 and CDR2 are MNHEY and SVGEGT. CDR3 in DNA: TGTGCCAGCGCGACAGAGACCCAGTACTTC. Translating gives CASATETQYF.

This clonotype has just a few counts. The genes are TRBV5-6 and TRBJ1-2; D gene ambiguous. V lost 5 bases to trimming and J lost 2 bases, with 13 bases between them. Looked up from germline, CDR1 is SGHDT and CDR2 is YYEEEE. This CDR3 is 14 amino acids long. This CDR3 is CASSPVVGNYGYTF. CDR3 bases: TGTGCCAGCAGTCCTGTTGTAGGGAACTATGGCTACACCTTC.

This clonotype was seen only a few times. The J gene is TRBJ2-2, the V gene TRBV2; D not certain. The V and J ends lost 6 bases and 5 bases respectively, with 16 bases between them. CDR1 and CDR2 (germline): SNHLY, FYNNEI. The CDR3 runs 15 residues. The CDR3 is CASSGPATSTGELFF. The CDR3, as DNA: TGTGCCAGCAGCGGCCCCGCGACAAGTACCGGGGAGCTGTTTTTT.

In this sample, this clonotype turned up a few times. CDR3 in amino acids: CASSEYATDPDEKLFF. Written as DNA, the CDR3 is TGTGCCAGCAGTGAATATGCGACAGACCCAGATGAAAAACTGTTTTTT. The chain is built from TRBV25-1 and TRBJ1-4; D is perhaps TRBD1 (5 bases). V dropped 0 bases and J dropped 6 bases, with 14 bases sitting between them. The CDR3 runs to 16 residues. Germline CDR1 is MGHDK and CDR2 is SYGVNS.

This clonotype has just a few counts. The chain combines TRBV7-6 with TRBJ1-4; a possible D gene is TRBD1 (6 bases). V was pared by 5 bases and J by 5 bases, with 15 bases between. Per the germline V gene, CDR1 is SGHVS and CDR2 is FNYEAQ. The CDR3 runs 15 residues. CDR3 amino acids: CASSQNRASNEKLFF. CDR3 nucleotide sequence: TGTGCCAGCAGCCAAAACAGGGCCAGCAATGAAAAACTGTTTTTT.

The chain combines TRBV3-1 with TRBJ2-1; D unclear. V dropped 0 bases and J dropped 11 bases, with 11 bases sitting between them. Germline V gives CDR1 LGHDT, CDR2 YNNKEL (reference sequence). This CDR3 region has 13 residues. DNA of the CDR3: TGTGCCAGCAGCCAAGATCCCGGACGCCAGCAGTTCTTC. This gives the protein CASSQDPGRQQFF.

The chain couples TRBV15 to TRBJ1-1; D is uncertain. The V end was cut by 5 bases, the J end by 2 bases, with 12 bases between. CDR3 length: 14 amino acids. The germline gives CDR1 LNHNV, CDR2 YYDKDF (reference sequence). DNA of the CDR3: TGTGCCACCAGCGCTACTAACATAAACACTGAAGCTTTCTTT. Translation gives CATSATNINTEAFF.

This clonotype was seen more than once but under ten times. The V gene is TRBV5-1, the J gene TRBJ2-5; no clear D gene. The CDR3 is 14 residues long. V was pared by 1 base and J by 4 bases, with 11 bases between. Germline-derived CDR1 and CDR2 are SGHRS and YFSETQ. The CDR3 DNA reads TGCGCCAGCAGCTTGTTTCCAGAACTAGAGACCCAGTACTTC. It specifies CASSLFPELETQYF.

This clonotype came up a few times. The rearrangement uses TRBV20-1 and TRBJ2-3, with a possible D match to TRBD1 (6 bases). Germline CDR1 DFQATT, CDR2 SNEGSKA (reference sequence). The CDR3 spans 13 residues. The germline V and J ends were trimmed by 5 bases and 2 bases, with 11 bases remaining between them. The CDR3 loop reads CSAWTVPTDTQYF. CDR3 DNA sequence: TGCAGTGCTTGGACAGTCCCCACAGATACGCAGTATTTT.

In this sample, this clonotype turned up a few times. The V and J genes are TRBV27 and TRBJ2-1; D not resolved. The CDR3 is 13 amino acids. With 2 bases removed from V and 9 bases from J, the gap between germline ends came to 11 bases. Per germline, CDR1 MNHEY and CDR2 SMNVEV (reference sequence). The CDR3 DNA sequence: TGTGCCAGCAGTTTAAGCGCCGACGTTGAGCAGTTCTTC. This codes for CASSLSADVEQFF.